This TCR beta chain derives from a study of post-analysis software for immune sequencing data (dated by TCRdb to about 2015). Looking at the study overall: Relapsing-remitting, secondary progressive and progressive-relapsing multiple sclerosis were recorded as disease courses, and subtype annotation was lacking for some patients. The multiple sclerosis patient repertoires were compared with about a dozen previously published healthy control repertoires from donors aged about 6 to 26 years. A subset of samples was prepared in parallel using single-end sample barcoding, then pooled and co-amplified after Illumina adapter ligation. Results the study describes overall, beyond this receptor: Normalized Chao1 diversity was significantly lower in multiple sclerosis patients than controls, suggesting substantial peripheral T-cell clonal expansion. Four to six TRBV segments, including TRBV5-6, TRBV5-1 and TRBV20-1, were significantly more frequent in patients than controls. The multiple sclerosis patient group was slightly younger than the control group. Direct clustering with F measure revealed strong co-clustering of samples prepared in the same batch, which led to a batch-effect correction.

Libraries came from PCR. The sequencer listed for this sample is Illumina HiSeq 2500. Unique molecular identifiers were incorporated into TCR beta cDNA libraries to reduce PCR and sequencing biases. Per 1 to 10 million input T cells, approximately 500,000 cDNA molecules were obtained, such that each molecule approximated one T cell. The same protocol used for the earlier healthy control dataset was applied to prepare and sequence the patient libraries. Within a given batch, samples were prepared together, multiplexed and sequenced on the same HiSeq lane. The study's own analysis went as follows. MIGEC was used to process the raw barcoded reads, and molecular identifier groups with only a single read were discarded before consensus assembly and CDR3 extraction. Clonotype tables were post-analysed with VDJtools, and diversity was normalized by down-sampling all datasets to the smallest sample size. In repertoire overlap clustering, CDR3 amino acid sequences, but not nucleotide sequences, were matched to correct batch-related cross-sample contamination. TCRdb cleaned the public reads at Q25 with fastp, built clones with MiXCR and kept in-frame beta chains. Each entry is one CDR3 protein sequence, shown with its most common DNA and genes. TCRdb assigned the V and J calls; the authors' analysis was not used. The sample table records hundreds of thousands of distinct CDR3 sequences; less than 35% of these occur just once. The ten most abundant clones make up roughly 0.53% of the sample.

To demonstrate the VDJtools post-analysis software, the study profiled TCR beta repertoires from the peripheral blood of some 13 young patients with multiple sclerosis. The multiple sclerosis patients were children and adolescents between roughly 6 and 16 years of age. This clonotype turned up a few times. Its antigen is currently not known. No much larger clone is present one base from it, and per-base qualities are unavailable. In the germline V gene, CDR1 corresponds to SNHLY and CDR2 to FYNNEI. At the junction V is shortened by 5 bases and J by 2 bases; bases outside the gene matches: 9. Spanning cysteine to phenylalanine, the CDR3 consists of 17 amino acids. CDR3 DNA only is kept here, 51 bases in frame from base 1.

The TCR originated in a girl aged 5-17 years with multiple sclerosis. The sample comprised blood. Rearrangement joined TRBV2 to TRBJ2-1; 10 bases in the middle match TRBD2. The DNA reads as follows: TGTGCCAGCAGTCGTTATAGCGGGAGGACCCCCTACAATGAGCAGTTCTTC. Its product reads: CASSRYSGRTPYNEQFF. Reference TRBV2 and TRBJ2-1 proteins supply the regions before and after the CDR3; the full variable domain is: EPEVTQTPSHQVTQMGQEVILRCVPISNHLYFYWYRQILGQKVEFLVSFYNNEISEKSEIFDDQFSVERPDGSNFTLKIRSTKLEDSAMYFCASSRYSGRTPYNEQFFGPGTRLTVL.